This note documents a single T cell receptor (beta chain) sequence. Its matching antigen is unknown. The germline V and J ends were trimmed by 3 bases and 11 bases, with 16 bases remaining between them. From germline, CDR1 is SGHTA and CDR2 FQGNSA. CDR3 length: 14 residues. The data belong to a study of T cell repertoires in cytomegalovirus infection. The wider study: From public TCR beta signatures came an indication of both CMV infection and matching HLA type. General study points: Totalled public TCR beta family frequency picked out people who carried CMV plus the relevant HLA. Predominance within the ex vivo response was attributable to HLA-C-restricted CMV-specific TCR beta clonotypes.

MiXCR, applied by TCRdb to the reads, yields one record per CDR3 protein. The data contain a few hundred thousand distinct CDR3 sequences, 15% to 20% of them seen just once; the ten biggest clones take up 8.7%. The sample consisted of PBMCs. The sequence came from a human donor in good health (CMV status not recorded). Some clones in this sample may be carry-over from other donors' samples. The V gene is TRBV7-2, the J gene TRBJ1-4; D is perhaps TRBD1 (6 bases). The CDR3 nucleotides read TGTGCCAGCAGCTTTCGATTACAGGGTTGGAAACTGTTTTTT. Translated, it gives CASSFRLQGWKLFF.